The 18 T cell receptor beta chains below all came from one sample that was sequenced in a study of STAT5B mutations in CD4+ large granular lymphocyte leukemia. The repertoire was sequenced with immunoSEQ multiplex PCR; TCRdb's copy has only in-frame clones and lacks some. Of some 28,000 clones in the sample, about four fifths were seen once. The sequencing sample was made of CD4+ T cells from blood buffy coats. Receptor source: a human donor in good health.

J is TRBJ1-2 and V is TRBV6-5, with a weak D call TRBD1 (5 bases). Germline V gene lookup returns CDR1 MNHEY and CDR2 SVGAGI. V lost 5 bases and J lost 4, with 14 bases in between. The CDR3 covers 14 residues. CDR3 protein: CASSGGLGSYGYTF. CDR3 bases: TGTGCCAGCAGTGGGGGACTGGGGTCCTATGGCTACACCTTC.

V is TRBV9 and J is TRBJ1-3; D might be TRBD1 (6 bases). This CDR3 spans 18 amino acids. The germline CDR1 and CDR2 sequences are SGDLS and YYNGEE. Trimming took off 3 bases at V and 2 bases at J, with 21 bases between the two ends. CDR3 in DNA: TGTGCCAGCAGCGGATGGCGGGACACGCGAGCCACTGGAAACACCATATATTTT. The encoded protein is CASSGWRDTRATGNTIYF.

J is TRBJ2-5 and V is TRBV9; 12 positions agree with TRBD2. The CDR3 totals 15 residues. After removal of 4 bases from V and 6 bases from J, the junction contained 7 bases not matched to a gene. Germline V gene lookup returns CDR1 SGDLS and CDR2 YYNGEE. The CDR3 coding sequence is TGTGCCAGCAGCCGACGGACTAGCGGGATCCAGACCCAGTACTTC. Residues: CASSRRTSGIQTQYF. Supplemented by reference TRBV9 and TRBJ2-5, the full variable domain reads DSGVTQTPKHLITATGQRVTLRCSPRSGDLSVYWYQQSLDQGLQFLIQYYNGEERAKGNILERFSAQQFPDLHSELNLSSLELGDSALYFCASSRRTSGIQTQYFGPGTRLLVL.

The V gene is TRBV7-2, the J gene TRBJ1-5; 7 nucleotides agree with TRBD1. Germline V gives CDR1 SGHTA, CDR2 FQGNSA. After removal of 5 bases from V and 2 bases from J, the junction contained 6 bases not matched to a gene. CDR3 length: 15 amino acids. CDR3 DNA sequence: TGTGCCAGCAGCGAATCAGGGGGGGGCAATCAGCCCCAGCATTTT. Its protein product is CASSESGGGNQPQHF.

This chain joins TRBV5-4 and TRBJ2-5; 12 bases fit TRBD2. Germline V CDR1 and CDR2: SGHNT, YYREEE (reference sequence). Trimming removed 4 bases from V and 5 bases from J; junction bases left unmatched: 3. There are 14 residues in the CDR3. The CDR3 loop reads CASSRTSGKETQYF. The DNA of the CDR3 is TGTGCCAGCAGCAGGACTAGCGGGAAGGAGACCCAGTACTTC.

This clone was counted only a few times. The chain has TRBV28 and TRBJ1-1, with 8 bases aligning to TRBD1. The CDR3 consists of 15 residues. After removal of 3 bases from V and 1 base from J, the junction contained 4 bases not matched to a gene. From germline, CDR1 is MDHEN and CDR2 SYDVKM. CDR3 coding DNA: TGTGCCAGCAGTTTCCCGACAGGGGCGAACACTGAAGCTTTCTTT. This codes for CASSFPTGANTEAFF.

The J gene is TRBJ2-1, the V gene TRBV7-2; D call uncertain. The length of the CDR3 is 13 residues. CDR1 is SGHTA and CDR2 is FQGNSA in the germline V gene. The ends were cut back, 1 base at V and 10 bases at J, with 11 bases in the middle. In DNA, the CDR3 is TGTGCCAGCAGCTTAGTGTCACGGATAGAGCAGTTCTTC. Its translation: CASSLVSRIEQFF. The complete variable domain, with remaining parts taken from reference TRBV7-2 and TRBJ2-1, reads GAGVSQSPSNKVTEKGKDVELRCDPISGHTALYWYRQSLGQGLEFLIYFQGNSAPDKSGLPSDRFSAERTGGSVSTLTIQRTQQEDSAVYLCASSLVSRIEQFFGPGTRLTVL.

The genes are TRBV6-5 and TRBJ2-3; D perhaps matches TRBD2 (6 bases). Germline V gene data show CDR1 as MNHEY and CDR2 as SVGAGI. V lost 0 bases to trimming and J lost 4 bases, with 11 bases between them. The CDR3 covers 15 residues. The CDR3 DNA reads TGTGCCAGCAGTTACTCGTTAACTAGCCCAGATACGCAGTATTTT. Translated: CASSYSLTSPDTQYF.

This sequence joins TRBV6-1 and TRBJ1-3; D gene uncertain. Per germline, CDR1 MNHNS and CDR2 SASEGT. V was shortened by 4 bases and J by 1 base, with 11 bases between the two germline ends. This CDR3 has 15 amino acids. The CDR3: CASSAGFASGNTIYF. The CDR3 DNA reads as TGTGCCAGCAGTGCCGGATTTGCATCTGGAAACACCATATATTTT.

The chain uses TRBV7-2 and TRBJ2-5, with D perhaps being TRBD1 or TRBD2 (5 bases each). V was cut by 2 bases and J by 7 bases, with 11 bases left in between. The CDR3 spans 13 residues. Germline CDR1 SGHTA, CDR2 FQGNSA. Written as DNA, the CDR3 is TGTGCCAGCAGCTTAAAAAGGGACGGGACCCAGTACTTC. As protein: CASSLKRDGTQYF.

V and J are TRBV28 and TRBJ1-2; D possibly corresponds to TRBD1 (6 bases). The CDR3 runs 14 residues. V shed 3 bases and J shed 6 bases, with 14 bases lying between them. In germline, CDR1 is MDHEN, CDR2 SYDVKM. The CDR3 sequence: CASSFQGRGDGYTF. The CDR3 coding sequence is TGTGCCAGCAGTTTCCAGGGGCGCGGGGATGGCTACACCTTC.

The genes are TRBV20-1 and TRBJ2-1; D unresolved. The CDR3 runs to 11 residues. The germline V and J ends were trimmed by 4 bases and 7 bases, with 8 bases remaining between them. CDR1 is DFQATT, CDR2 SNEGSKA, per germline (reference sequence). The CDR3 DNA follows: TGCAGTGCTAAACCCCATAATGAGCAGTTCTTC. Its translation: CSAKPHNEQFF.

J is TRBJ2-7 and V is TRBV27; 9 positions match TRBD1. Germline CDR1 is MNHEY and CDR2 is SMNVEV (reference sequence). There are 14 residues in the CDR3. The junction had 2 bases not matched to a gene; V was cut back by 1 base and J by 4 bases. The CDR3 region has the DNA TGTGCCAGCAGTTTATGGGACAGGGTTTACGAGCAGTACTTC. Protein: CASSLWDRVYEQYF.

This chain joins TRBV10-3 and TRBJ1-2, with D perhaps TRBD1 (5 bases). Per germline, CDR1 ENHRY and CDR2 SYGVKD. CDR3 length: 15 amino acids. Trimming removed 0 bases at V and 2 bases at J, with 10 bases between. The CDR3 nucleotides read TGTGCCATCAGTGAGTCGATGGGACCCAACTATGGCTACACCTTC. Translation gives CAISESMGPNYGYTF.

This chain uses TRBV5-4 with TRBJ2-3; D is perhaps TRBD2 (5 bases). V dropped 2 bases and J dropped 3 bases, with 10 bases sitting between them. The length of the CDR3 is 14 residues. The germline CDR1 and CDR2 sequences are SGHNT and YYREEE (reference sequence). As DNA, the CDR3 is TGTGCCAGCAGCTTAGAGGGTAGAACAGATACGCAGTATTTT. Protein sequence: CASSLEGRTDTQYF. Drawing the rest from reference TRBV5-4 and TRBJ2-3, the complete variable domain is ETGVTQSPTHLIKTRGQQVTLRCSSQSGHNTVSWYQQALGQGPQFIFQYYREEENGRGNFPPRFSGLQFPNYSSELNVNALELDDSALYLCASSLEGRTDTQYFGPGTRLTVL.

This clone was seen once. The chain employs TRBV19 and TRBJ1-5; possibly TRBD1 for D (6 bases). Looked up from germline, CDR1 is LNHDA and CDR2 is SQIVND (reference sequence). CDR3 length equals 16 residues. The V end was cut by 6 bases, the J end by 6 bases, with 21 bases between. CDR3 region: CASREYGGQFGQPQHF. The CDR3 DNA is TGTGCCAGTAGGGAGTATGGGGGGCAATTCGGTCAGCCCCAGCATTTT.

The V and J genes are TRBV28 and TRBJ2-2, with D maybe TRBD1 (5 bases). V dropped 6 bases and J dropped 5 bases, with 13 bases sitting between them. CDR1 MDHEN and CDR2 SYDVKM come from the germline V gene. The CDR3 spans 14 residues. This CDR3 is CASRPGPGTGELFF. DNA for the CDR3: TGTGCCAGCAGGCCCGGTCCAGGGACCGGGGAGCTGTTTTTT.

The chain uses TRBV30 and TRBJ2-3; maybe TRBD1 (6 bases). V was pared by 4 bases and J by 3 bases, with 14 bases between. The CDR3 is 14 amino acids. Looked up from germline, CDR1 is GTSNPN and CDR2 is SVGIG (reference sequence). CDR3 in amino acids: CAWTVDRRTDTQYF. In nucleotides, the CDR3 is TGTGCCTGGACTGTCGACAGGAGAACAGATACGCAGTATTTT. Using reference TRBV30 and TRBJ2-3 for the parts outside the CDR3, the full variable domain is SQTIHQWPATLVQPVGSPLSLECTVEGTSNPNLYWYRQAAGRGLQLLFYSVGIGQISSEVPQNLSASRPQDRQFILSSKKLLLSDSGFYLCAWTVDRRTDTQYFGPGTRLTVL.